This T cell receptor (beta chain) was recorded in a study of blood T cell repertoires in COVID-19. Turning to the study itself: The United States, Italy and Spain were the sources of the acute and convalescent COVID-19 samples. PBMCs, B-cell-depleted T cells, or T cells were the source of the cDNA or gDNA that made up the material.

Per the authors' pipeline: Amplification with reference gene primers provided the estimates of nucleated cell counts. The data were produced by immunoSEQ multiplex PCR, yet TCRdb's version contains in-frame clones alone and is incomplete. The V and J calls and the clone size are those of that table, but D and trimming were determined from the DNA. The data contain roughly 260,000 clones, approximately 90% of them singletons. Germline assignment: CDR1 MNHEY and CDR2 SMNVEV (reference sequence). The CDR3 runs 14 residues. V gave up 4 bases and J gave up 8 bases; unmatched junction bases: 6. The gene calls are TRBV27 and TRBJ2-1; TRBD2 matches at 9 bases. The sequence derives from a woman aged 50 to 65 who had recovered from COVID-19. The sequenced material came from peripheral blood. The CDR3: CASSWLAGCHEQFF. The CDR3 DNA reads TGTGCCAGCAGTTGGCTAGCGGGGTGCCATGAGCAGTTCTTC.